The present T cell receptor beta chain was sequenced within a study of cytomegalovirus exposure and HLA in healthy donors. Study-level findings and limits: Earlier analysis found most TCR beta V segments productive about 90% or about 30% of the time. The authors assumed roughly uniform sequencing depth across donors for presence/absence analyses. A later analysis associated under 20,000 TCR beta sequences with HLA alleles at a 0.05 false discovery rate. According to a later analysis, donors in an Asian-associated ancestry cluster reportedly had fewer N-insertions than the approximately 730-donor mean.

This CDR3 region has 13 residues. With 8 bases clipped from V and 3 bases from J, the junction kept 6 bases outside the gene matches. The germline V gene encodes CDR1 SEHNR and CDR2 FQNEAQ (reference sequence). This clone was recorded a few times. Its antigen is unknown. The primer mix had 60 Vbeta and 13 Jbeta primers. Here immunoSEQ multiplex PCR was the method, and the copy in TCRdb shows in-frame clones only, minus some. The sample contains around 150,000 clones, 80% of which appear only once. V gene TRBV7-9 combines with J gene TRBJ2-7; 8 nucleotides line up with TRBD1. The sequenced sample was PBMCs. This TCR was recovered from a man aged 25 to 40 in good health and CMV-seronegative. The DNA of the CDR3 is TGTGCCAGCGTAGGACAGGGTGGCTACGAGCAGTACTTC. It is translated as CASVGQGGYEQYF.